This TCR beta chain was profiled in a study of cytotoxic CD8 clonotypes in ibrutinib-treated CLL. Study-wide background: Mean productive templates were under 260,000; mean productive rearrangements were over 80,000.

Trimming cost V 5 bases and J 4 bases, with 22 bases left between them. The CDR3 loop spans 17 amino acids. Germline V gives CDR1 SGHVS, CDR2 FNYEAQ. TCRdb's copy holds only in-frame clones and misses some; the assay was immunoSEQ multiplex PCR. The repertoire holds 35,000 to 50,000 clones, with approximately 70% as singletons. This clonotype was sampled from a human donor with chronic lymphocytic leukemia. The sample was PBMCs, taken after 12 months of ibrutinib treatment. V and J are TRBV7-6 and TRBJ2-3; no clear D. CDR3 bases: TGTGCCAGCAGCCCAGCGCGGCTAGAATCCGCGGCAGATACGCAGTATTTT. It yields the protein CASSPARLESAADTQYF.